Following are 10 T cell receptor beta chains from one sample sequenced in a study of T cell repertoires in cytomegalovirus infection. TCRdb reprocessed the reads via MiXCR and lists one record per CDR3 protein. Of some 220,000 distinct CDR3 sequences in the sample, roughly two fifths were seen once. The antigens for these receptors are not known. The source material was CD8+ T cells from cultured PBMCs, sampled from culture after CMV antigen stimulation. The receptors stem from a human donor in good health (CMV status not recorded). Some clones in this sample may be carry-over from other donors' samples.

The chain uses TRBV4-1 and TRBJ2-5; D could derive from TRBD1 or TRBD2 (5 bases each). V dropped 1 base and J dropped 5 bases, with 11 bases sitting between them. The CDR3 covers 14 residues. Germline-derived CDR1 and CDR2 are MGHRA and YSYEKL. In DNA form, the CDR3 reads TGCGCCAGCAGCCAAGGCACGGGGACGGAGACCCAGTACTTC. The encoded protein is CASSQGTGTETQYF.

In nucleotides, the CDR3 is TGTGCCAGCAGATCTAAGGTGGAAGGAGATACGCAGTATTTT. Translating gives CASRSKVEGDTQYF. This chain uses TRBV7-4 with TRBJ2-3, with unresolved D. Germline CDR1 reads SGHVT; CDR2 reads SQSDAQ. Between the trimmed V and J ends, which lost 6 bases and 5 bases, there was a span of 15 bases. This CDR3 region has 14 residues.

This chain links TRBV4-1 with TRBJ2-1, with D possibly being TRBD2 (5 bases). CDR1 and CDR2 (germline): MGHRA, YSYEKL. V was shortened by 5 bases and J by 8 bases, with 13 bases between the two germline ends. The CDR3 has 13 residues. CDR3 bases: TGCGCCAGCAGCTTCAGACGGGGTGATGAGCAGTTCTTC. Its translation: CASSFRRGDEQFF.

This clonotype turned up a few times. The chain links TRBV7-6 to TRBJ1-6, with a weak D call TRBD1 (5 bases). The CDR3 spans 14 residues. Trimming pared 5 bases from V and 6 bases from J, leaving 11 bases between. Germline V gene data show CDR1 as SGHVS and CDR2 as FNYEAQ. This chain's CDR3 is CASSPGGGNSPLHF. CDR3 nucleotide sequence: TGTGCCAGCAGCCCCGGGGGGGGTAATTCACCCCTCCACTTT.

This clonotype is deemed medium-sized. The V and J genes are TRBV28 and TRBJ2-3; D perhaps matches TRBD2 (5 bases). There are 22 residues in the CDR3. From germline, CDR1 is MDHEN and CDR2 SYDVKM. The germline V and J ends were trimmed by 4 bases and 0 bases, with 32 bases remaining between them. Here the CDR3 DNA reads TGTGCCAGCAGTTCGTATCTGGTTGGGTCCTCCCCGGGGTCTTCTAGCACAGATACGCAGTATTTT. Translating gives CASSSYLVGSSPGSSSTDTQYF.

Only a few counts were recorded for this clonotype. The chain is built from TRBV7-7 and TRBJ2-1; 8 bases fit TRBD2. CDR3 size: 15 residues. Losses at the gene ends were 6 bases for V and 3 bases for J; bases not matched to a gene: 7. Germline CDR1 SSHAT, CDR2 FNYEAQ (reference sequence). CDR3 in amino acids: CASSTGRGDYNEQFF. CDR3 bases: TGTGCCAGCAGTACTGGGCGGGGGGACTACAATGAGCAGTTCTTC. The full variable domain, its missing parts supplied by reference TRBV7-7 and TRBJ2-1, is GAGVSQSPRYKVTKRGQDVTLRCDPISSHATLYWYQQALGQGPEFLTYFNYEAQPDKSGLPSDRFSAERPEGSISTLTIQRTEQRDSAMYRCASSTGRGDYNEQFFGPGTRLTVL.

This clonotype was recorded a few times. The CDR3 is CASSPGGQLYGYTF. The CDR3 nucleotides read TGTGCCAGCAGCCCGGGGGGACAGCTCTATGGCTACACCTTC. The V call is TRBV11-2, the J call TRBJ1-2; TRBD1 agrees at 7 bases. The V segment lost 5 bases and the J segment 4 bases; nucleotides outside the gene matches: 7. The CDR3 sequence is 14 residues long. Germline assignment: CDR1 SGHAT and CDR2 FQNNGV.

The V gene is TRBV2, the J gene TRBJ2-7; 8 positions match TRBD1. Germline values: CDR1 SNHLY, CDR2 FYNNEI. V trimming: 5 bases; J trimming: 2 bases; junction bases outside the gene matches: 5. The CDR3 contains 14 residues. DNA of the CDR3: TGTGCCAGCAGTCCGGGACAGGTTACCTACGAGCAGTACTTC. Encoded protein: CASSPGQVTYEQYF.

The rearrangement joins TRBV14 to TRBJ2-1; TRBD2 aligns across 9 bases. J gave up 10 bases and V 0 bases, and 13 bases lay outside the gene matches. Germline V gene data show CDR1 as SGHDN and CDR2 as FVKESK. The CDR3 has 17 amino acids. In DNA, the CDR3 is TGTGCCAGCAGCCAAGATCGGCTAGCGGGGCCCTACGGGGAGCAGTTCTTC. It specifies CASSQDRLAGPYGEQFF.

This clonotype was detected only a few times. This chain connects TRBV27 to TRBJ2-4; 10 nucleotides match TRBD2. V was pared by 2 bases and J by 0 bases, with 4 bases of the junction left unmatched. CDR1 is MNHEY and CDR2 is SMNVEV in the germline V gene (reference sequence). The CDR3 is 17 residues long. For the CDR3, the DNA is TGTGCCAGCAGTTTAGTTACTAGCGGGACAGCCAAAAACATTCAGTACTTC. Translation gives CASSLVTSGTAKNIQYF.